Listed here are 21 T cell receptor beta chains from one sample, sequenced in a study of human T cells and chemical hapten exposure. One entry per CDR3 protein, called by TCRdb with MiXCR from the RACE reads. The sample shows tens of thousands of distinct CDR3 sequences, roughly 10% of them seen only once. Time point denoted: patch test 1, 2 weeks after DPC sensitization. Treatment reported: therapeutic diphenylcyclopropenone sensitization with weekly scalp DPC. The specimen comprised whole blood, sampled in connection with sensitization to the hapten diphenylcyclopropenone (DPC). Every receptor here comes from a woman in her forties or fifties with alopecia areata. Some clones in this sample may be carry-over from other donors' samples.

CDR3 sequence reads: CASSFQTGAYGYTF. The CDR3 DNA reads TGTGCCAGCAGTTTCCAGACAGGGGCCTATGGCTACACCTTC. This chain uses TRBV12-3 or TRBV12-4 with TRBJ1-2; 8 bases line up with TRBD1. Trimming took 3 bases from V and 4 from J; bases not matched to a gene: 4. The CDR3 length is 14 residues.

This clonotype was found many times. The rearrangement links TRBV30 to TRBJ1-5, with D possibly being TRBD1 (6 bases). The CDR3 is made up of 15 amino acids. The V and J ends lost 2 bases and 6 bases respectively, with 17 bases between them. Looked up from germline, CDR1 is GTSNPN and CDR2 is SVGIG (reference sequence). The CDR3 is CAWSFSTGWGQPQHF. In nucleotides, the CDR3 is TGTGCCTGGAGTTTTTCGACAGGATGGGGTCAGCCCCAGCATTTT.

This clonotype was detected ten times or more. The rearrangement links TRBV20-1 to TRBJ1-1; TRBD1 might be the D (6 bases). CDR1 DFQATT and CDR2 SNEGSKA come from the germline V gene (reference sequence). This CDR3 has 14 amino acids. The ends were cut back, 6 bases at V and 1 base at J, with 15 bases in the middle. CDR3: CSAEGGRGNTEAFF. The CDR3 DNA sequence: TGCAGTGCCGAGGGGGGCAGGGGGAACACTGAAGCTTTCTTT.

This clonotype has just a few counts. The CDR3 DNA is TGCGCCAGCAGCCAAGAAGGGAACTATGGCTACACCTTC. Protein product: CASSQEGNYGYTF. The chain couples TRBV4-3 to TRBJ1-2; the D is unclear. This CDR3 contains 13 residues. Looked up from germline, CDR1 is LGHNA and CDR2 is YSLEER. The V gene lost 0 bases and the J gene lost 2 bases, with 4 bases spanning the gap.

This clonotype was counted a few times. V gene TRBV29-1 combines with J gene TRBJ2-7; D unclear. The CDR3 totals 11 residues. V shed 3 bases and J shed 2 bases, with 5 bases lying between them. CDR1 and CDR2 from the germline V gene are SQVTM and ANQGSEA. The CDR3 DNA reads TGCAGCGTTGATAACACCTACGAGCAGTACTTC. It codes for CSVDNTYEQYF.

This clonotype was counted between two and nine times. The chain couples TRBV20-1 to TRBJ2-4; 11 bases match TRBD2. CDR3 size: 13 residues. Germline-derived CDR1 and CDR2 are DFQATT and SNEGSKA (reference sequence). The V and J ends lost 6 bases and 6 bases, in that order; junction bases with no gene match: 4. CDR3 DNA sequence: TGCAGTGCCCGACTAGCGGGGATAAACATTCAGTACTTC. Amino acids: CSARLAGINIQYF.

This clonotype was picked up many times. The chain has TRBV14 and TRBJ2-1; D is unresolved. The CDR3 length is 12 residues. V was trimmed by 4 bases and J by 4 bases, leaving 5 bases between them. Germline assignment: CDR1 SGHDN and CDR2 FVKESK. CDR3 nucleotides: TGTGCCAGCAGCCCGGGTTACAATGAGCAGTTCTTC. Translated: CASSPGYNEQFF.

The rearrangement joins TRBV5-1 to TRBJ2-5; no firm D call. V gave up 5 bases and J gave up 1 base, with 24 bases separating them. Germline V gives CDR1 SGHRS, CDR2 YFSETQ. This CDR3 has 18 residues. Here the CDR3 reads CASRRGQLGRDVQETQYF. The CDR3, as DNA: TGCGCCAGCAGAAGAGGCCAATTAGGTCGCGACGTCCAAGAGACCCAGTACTTC.

The chain combines TRBV5-1 with TRBJ2-1; TRBD2 aligns across 8 bases. CDR3 length: 17 residues. The germline CDR1 and CDR2 sequences are SGHRS and YFSETQ. The trim removed 0 bases at V and 0 bases at J, leaving 5 bases unmatched. The CDR3 loop is CASSLGLAGSSYNEQFF. The CDR3 DNA reads TGCGCCAGCAGCTTGGGGCTAGCGGGCAGCTCCTACAATGAGCAGTTCTTC.

This clonotype was picked up many times. V gene TRBV7-9 combines with J gene TRBJ1-2; possible D gene TRBD1, 6 bases. The CDR3 is 15 amino acids. The V gene lost 3 bases and the J gene lost 1 base, with 12 bases spanning the gap. The V gene's germline CDR1 is SEHNR and CDR2 FQNEAQ (reference sequence). CDR3 bases: TGTGCCAGCAGCTTCGGACAGCGGATTAACTATGGCTACACCTTC. This sequence encodes CASSFGQRINYGYTF.

The sample holds many counts of this clonotype. The gene calls are TRBV5-1 and TRBJ1-1; TRBD1 aligns across 7 bases. CDR1 and CDR2 (germline): SGHRS, YFSETQ. The V gene end was trimmed by 4 bases and the J gene end by 3 bases; junction bases not matched to a gene: 9. This CDR3 contains 15 residues. The CDR3 spells CASSTGQVAYTEAFF. The CDR3 region has the DNA TGCGCCAGCAGCACCGGACAGGTGGCGTACACTGAAGCTTTCTTT.

This clonotype was seen repeatedly, ten times or more. V gene TRBV25-1 combines with J gene TRBJ2-7, with D perhaps matching TRBD1 or TRBD2 (6 bases each). The CDR3 loop spans 14 amino acids. CDR1 MGHDK and CDR2 SYGVNS come from the germline V gene. The germline V and J ends were trimmed by 1 base and 2 bases, with 9 bases remaining between them. The CDR3 protein is CASSEWGAAYEQYF. The CDR3 region has the DNA TGTGCCAGCAGTGAATGGGGGGCTGCCTACGAGCAGTACTTC.

This clonotype was seen once. J is TRBJ1-5 and V is TRBV7-2; possible D gene TRBD1, 6 bases. The CDR3 spans 15 residues. Germline V CDR1 and CDR2: SGHTA, FQGNSA. The germline V and J ends were trimmed by 1 base and 3 bases, with 10 bases remaining between them. This CDR3 reads CASSLGGGHNQPQHF. For the CDR3, the DNA is TGTGCCAGCAGCTTAGGTGGGGGCCACAATCAGCCCCAGCATTTT.

This clonotype occurred a few times. The V and J genes are TRBV5-1 and TRBJ1-1, with D maybe TRBD1 (5 bases). The CDR3 loop spans 15 amino acids. Looked up from germline, CDR1 is SGHRS and CDR2 is YFSETQ. V was shortened by 5 bases and J by 4 bases, with 18 bases between the two germline ends. CDR3 loop: CASRPSQGGGTEAFF. DNA of the CDR3: TGCGCCAGCAGGCCAAGCCAGGGAGGAGGCACTGAAGCTTTCTTT.

This clonotype was seen many times. J is TRBJ2-5 and V is TRBV10-3; D remains ambiguous. The CDR3 is 15 residues long. Trimming shortened V by 0 bases and J by 1 base, and 9 bases separated the two germline ends. Germline CDR1 reads ENHRY; CDR2 reads SYGVKD. The DNA of the CDR3 is TGTGCCATCAGTGAGTCGCTCTTCAGCCAAGAGACCCAGTACTTC. It encodes CAISESLFSQETQYF.

This clonotype was detected many times. CDR3 sequence: CASSLNRPGNTEAFF. CDR3 in DNA: TGTGCCAGCAGCTTAAATCGCCCAGGGAACACTGAAGCTTTCTTT. The chain has TRBV11-2 and TRBJ1-1; D is unresolved. Germline values: CDR1 SGHAT, CDR2 FQNNGV. The CDR3 is 15 residues long. V shed 2 bases and J shed 1 base, with 11 bases lying between them.

This clonotype has a count of ten or more. Written as DNA, the CDR3 is TGTGCCAGCAGCAACGTACCCTACGAGCAGTACTTC. Translation: CASSNVPYEQYF. The genes are TRBV6-2 or TRBV6-3 and TRBJ2-7; D ambiguous. Germline CDR1 MNHEY, CDR2 SVGEGT. The CDR3 is 12 amino acids. V was clipped by 6 bases and J by 2 bases, with 8 bases between them.

This clonotype has just a few counts. V is TRBV7-9 and J is TRBJ1-5, with TRBD1 matching over 8 bases. Germline V gene sequence: CDR1 SEHNR, CDR2 FQNEAQ (reference sequence). J was trimmed by 5 bases and V by 4 bases; bases with no gene match: 10. This CDR3 contains 16 residues. In nucleotides, the CDR3 is TGTGCCAGCAGCTCCTCTTTGGGGACAGGTGATCAGCCCCAGCATTTT. It encodes CASSSSLGTGDQPQHF.

The sample holds many counts of this clonotype. The chain uses TRBV2 and TRBJ2-1, with D perhaps given as TRBD1 or TRBD2 (5 bases each). The CDR3 runs to 11 residues. Trimming took off 9 bases at V and 8 bases at J, with 11 bases between the two ends. Germline V gene sequence: CDR1 SNHLY, CDR2 FYNNEI. In DNA form, the CDR3 reads TGTGCCAGTGGGGGAGTTTATGAGCAGTTCTTC. Amino acid sequence: CASGGVYEQFF.

In regard to this clonotype: Since a much larger clone is just one base distant, this may be a read error. V usage is TRBV7-3 and J usage is TRBJ2-5; tentative D call: TRBD1 (5 bases). The CDR3 covers 12 residues. The V end lost 3 bases, the J end lost 7 bases, and 9 bases lay between the germline ends. Germline V gives CDR1 SGHTA, CDR2 FQGTGA. CDR3 coding DNA: TGTGCCAGCAGCTTGGAAGGGGTGACCCAGTACTTC. Protein sequence: CASSLEGVTQYF.

This clonotype was observed a handful of times. The J gene is TRBJ2-5, the V gene TRBV20-1; the D gene could be TRBD1 or TRBD2 (5 bases each). The CDR3 covers 12 residues. CDR1 DFQATT and CDR2 SNEGSKA come from the germline V gene (reference sequence). Trimming took 5 bases from V and 1 from J, leaving 8 bases between them. The CDR3 here is CSAAGAQETQYF. CDR3 nucleotides: TGCAGTGCTGCCGGGGCCCAAGAGACCCAGTACTTC.